This T cell receptor beta chain was captured in a study of post-analysis software for immune sequencing data. As for the study in general: Some patients lacked subtype; others had relapsing-remitting, secondary progressive or progressive-relapsing disease.

Unique molecular identifiers were built into the TCR beta cDNA libraries. T cells, roughly 0.9 to 11 million of them, yielded roughly 470,000 cDNA molecules. TCRdb re-derived calls from the PCR reads in MiXCR, one entry per CDR3 protein. Of roughly 730,000 distinct CDR3 sequences in the sample, about 27% were seen once. Germline-derived CDR1 and CDR2 are SGHRS and YFSETQ. This CDR3 region has 15 residues. Trimming removed 2 bases from V and 7 bases from J; junction bases left unmatched: 8. Study results and limitations: Strong co-clustering by F measure was evident for samples that had been prepared in the same batch. Normalized Chao1 diversity was significantly lower in multiple sclerosis patients than in controls. Roughly five TRBV segments were more frequent in patients than controls; TRBV5-6, TRBV5-1 and TRBV20-1 belonged to this group.

To note about this clonotype: As yet, its antigen is unknown.

The V and J genes are TRBV5-1 and TRBJ2-7; 11 nucleotides align to TRBD1. This receptor was identified in a girl between 10 and 17 years old with multiple sclerosis. Sequenced material: blood. CDR3 sequence reads: CASSLRTGGDGEQYF. For the CDR3, the DNA is TGCGCCAGCAGCTTAAGGACAGGGGGCGATGGGGAGCAGTACTTC. The full variable domain, completed using reference TRBV5-1 and TRBJ2-7, is KAGVTQTPRYLIKTRGQQVTLSCSPISGHRSVSWYQQTPGQGLQFLFEYFSETQRNKGNFPGRFSGRQFSNSRSEMNVSTLELGDSALYLCASSLRTGGDGEQYFGPGTRLTVT.